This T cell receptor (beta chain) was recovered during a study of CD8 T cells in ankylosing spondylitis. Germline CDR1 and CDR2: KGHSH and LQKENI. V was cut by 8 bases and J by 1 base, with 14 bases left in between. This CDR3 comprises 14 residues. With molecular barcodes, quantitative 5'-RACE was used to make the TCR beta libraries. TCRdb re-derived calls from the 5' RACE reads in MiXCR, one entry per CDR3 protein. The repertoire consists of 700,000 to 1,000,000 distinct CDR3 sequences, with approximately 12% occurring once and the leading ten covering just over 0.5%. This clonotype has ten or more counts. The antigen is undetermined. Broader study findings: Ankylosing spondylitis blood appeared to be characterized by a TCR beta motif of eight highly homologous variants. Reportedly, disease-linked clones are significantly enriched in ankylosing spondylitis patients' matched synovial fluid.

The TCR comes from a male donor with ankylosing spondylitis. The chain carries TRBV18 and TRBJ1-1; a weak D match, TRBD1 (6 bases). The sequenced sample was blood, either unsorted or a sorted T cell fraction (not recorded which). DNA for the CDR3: TGTGCCAGCAGTCCAAGGACAGCGAACACTGAAGCTTTCTTT. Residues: CASSPRTANTEAFF.